This passage covers 3 T cell receptor beta chains from one sample sequenced in a study of T cell responses to AZD1222 COVID-19 vaccine. Clones were read by immunoSEQ multiplex PCR, and TCRdb kept only the in-frame ones, dropping some. The profile shows some 110,000 clones, roughly 91% of them singletons. The specimen was peripheral blood, collected 28 days after the second AZD1222 dose. All receptors derive from an adult who received the AZD1222 COVID-19 vaccine.

In this sample, this clone turned up once. The V call is TRBV6-5, the J call TRBJ2-1; D tentatively reads TRBD1 or TRBD2 (5 bases each). The CDR3 runs 15 residues. Trimming pared 2 bases from V and 2 bases from J, leaving 10 bases between. Germline V gene data show CDR1 as MNHEY and CDR2 as SVGAGI. The CDR3 loop is CASSYRGDPYNEQFF. The CDR3 DNA follows: TGTGCCAGCAGTTACCGAGGGGATCCCTACAATGAGCAGTTCTTC.

V and J are TRBV19 and TRBJ2-2; possible D gene TRBD1, 6 bases. Looked up from germline, CDR1 is LNHDA and CDR2 is SQIVND (reference sequence). V lost 7 bases and J lost 0, with 18 bases in between. The CDR3 consists of 17 residues. CDR3 region: CASKRTDPYSNTGELFF. The CDR3, as DNA: TGTGCCAGTAAGCGGACAGACCCCTACTCGAACACCGGGGAGCTGTTTTTT. Drawing the rest from reference TRBV19 and TRBJ2-2, the complete variable domain is DGGITQSPKYLFRKEGQNVTLSCEQNLNHDAMYWYRQDPGQGLRLIYYSQIVNDFQKGDIAEGYSVSREKKESFPLTVTSAQKNPTAFYLCASKRTDPYSNTGELFFGEGSRLTVL.

This clone was recorded only once. The chain is built from TRBV30 and TRBJ1-2, with D unclear. CDR1 GTSNPN and CDR2 SVGIG come from the germline V gene (reference sequence). This CDR3 contains 12 residues. Trimming removed 2 bases from V and 3 bases from J, with 7 bases in between. Here the CDR3 DNA reads TGTGCCTGGAGTAGGCCGGACTATGGCTACACCTTC. Translating gives CAWSRPDYGYTF.